The next 21 T cell receptor beta chains were all read from a single sample in a study of vaccination and CD4 T cells after COVID-19. No cognate antigen is known for these TCRs. The Oncomine TCR Beta short-read assay was applied to DNA of cultured CD4+ T cells. TCRdb re-called the PCR reads through MiXCR, storing one row per CDR3 protein. The data show over 15,000 distinct CDR3 sequences, about 40% seen once. Treatment given: roughly ten-day PBMC culture with coronavirus spike peptide pools or control peptides (ViraFEST assay). The specimen was CD4+ T cells from blood, cultured in vitro, collected after SARS-CoV-2 vaccination. These TCRs come from a human donor who had recovered from COVID-19.

The chain recombines TRBV28 with TRBJ1-1; D gene ambiguous. The CDR3 extends over 15 amino acids. Germline CDR1 reads MDHEN; CDR2 reads SYDVKM. V gave up 1 base and J gave up 4 bases, with 13 bases separating them. CDR3 sequence reads: CASSLFMREGTEAFF. The CDR3 nucleotides are TGTGCCAGCAGTTTATTCATGAGGGAGGGCACTGAAGCTTTCTTT. Complete variable domain (other parts from reference TRBV28 and TRBJ1-1): DVKVTQSSRYLVKRTGEKVFLECVQDMDHENMFWYRQDPGLGLRLIYFSYDVKMKEKGDIPEGYSVSREKKERFSLILESASTNQTSMYLCASSLFMREGTEAFFGQGTRLTVV.

The table lists this clonotype with a few counts. The chain joins TRBV20-1 to TRBJ2-7; D is undetermined. The CDR3 loop spans 14 amino acids. The V gene lost 6 bases and the J gene lost 2 bases, with 17 bases spanning the gap. Germline V gives CDR1 DFQATT, CDR2 SNEGSKA (reference sequence). CDR3 nucleotide sequence: TGCAGTGCAAGTAAACTCCCGGTCACCTACGAGCAGTACTTC. It codes for CSASKLPVTYEQYF.

The chain carries TRBV20-1 and TRBJ2-7, with a tentative D call TRBD2 (6 bases). V was clipped by 7 bases and J by 3 bases, with 13 bases between them. The CDR3 runs 12 residues. CDR1 DFQATT and CDR2 SNEGSKA come from the germline V gene (reference sequence). The CDR3 coding sequence is TGCAGTGTGGCAGGGACTTTCTACGAGCAGTACTTC. Protein: CSVAGTFYEQYF.

This clonotype was observed a few times. The rearrangement uses TRBV4-1 and TRBJ1-1; D remains unclear. CDR1 is MGHRA and CDR2 is YSYEKL in the germline V gene. The CDR3 is made up of 13 amino acids. Trimming took 0 bases from V and 3 from J, leaving 5 bases between them. This CDR3 is CASSQEGHTEAFF. The CDR3 DNA is TGCGCCAGCAGCCAAGAGGGTCACACTGAAGCTTTCTTT.

J is TRBJ1-5 and V is TRBV6-1; 7 bases fit TRBD1. CDR1 and CDR2 (germline): MNHNS, SASEGT. This CDR3 contains 14 residues. The V and J ends lost 5 bases and 3 bases, in that order; junction bases with no gene match: 4. CDR3 sequence reads: CASSTDRVNQPQHF. CDR3 coding DNA: TGTGCCAGCAGTACCGACAGGGTCAATCAGCCCCAGCATTTT.

The V gene is TRBV6-1, the J gene TRBJ2-7, with TRBD1 identical over 10 bases. Germline values: CDR1 MNHNS, CDR2 SASEGT. The trim removed 8 bases at V and 7 bases at J, leaving 14 bases unmatched. The CDR3 loop spans 15 amino acids. CDR3 DNA sequence: TGTGCCAGCGGAGTCCCCGGGACAGGGGTTAGTGAGCAGTACTTC. Translated, it gives CASGVPGTGVSEQYF.

The V call is TRBV28, the J call TRBJ1-6; D ambiguous. The germline CDR1 and CDR2 sequences are MDHEN and SYDVKM. Trimming cost V 2 bases and J 5 bases, with 7 bases left between them. The CDR3 is made up of 14 amino acids. CDR3 sequence reads: CASSLMQDNSPLHF. CDR3 nucleotide sequence: TGTGCCAGCAGTTTAATGCAGGATAATTCACCCCTCCACTTT.

The chain links TRBV2 to TRBJ2-3; D is perhaps TRBD2 (6 bases). Per the germline V gene, CDR1 is SNHLY and CDR2 is FYNNEI. V shed 6 bases and J shed 0 bases, with 19 bases lying between them. This CDR3 has 17 residues. The CDR3 DNA sequence: TGTGCCAGCAGGAGACTAGTTGGGTCGGCTAGCACAGATACGCAGTATTTT. This translates into CASRRLVGSASTDTQYF.

In this sample, this clonotype turned up a few times. This chain links TRBV10-3 with TRBJ2-7; D is perhaps TRBD1 (6 bases). V lost 6 bases to trimming and J lost 5 bases, with 11 bases between them. This CDR3 has 12 amino acids. Germline V gene lookup returns CDR1 ENHRY and CDR2 SYGVKD. CDR3 nucleotide sequence: TGTGCCATCAGCGTACAGGGCGACGAGCAGTACTTC. It yields the protein CAISVQGDEQYF.

The chain carries TRBV7-2 and TRBJ2-2; perhaps TRBD1 as D (5 bases). Germline V gene lookup returns CDR1 SGHTA and CDR2 FQGNSA. CDR3 size: 14 residues. V gave up 6 bases and J gave up 0 bases, with 8 bases separating them. The CDR3 sequence is CASRDTANTGELFF. CDR3 DNA sequence: TGTGCCAGCAGGGACACGGCGAACACCGGGGAGCTGTTTTTT.

This clonotype was seen more than once but under ten times. The CDR3 reads CASSTPATDTQYF. The CDR3 region has the DNA TGTGCCAGCAGCACGCCCGCAACAGATACGCAGTATTTT. The chain recombines TRBV6-1 with TRBJ2-3; D unresolved. This CDR3 is 13 amino acids long. CDR1 and CDR2 (germline): MNHNS, SASEGT. V was clipped by 6 bases and J by 3 bases, with 10 bases between them.

This clonotype has more than one count but fewer than ten. V gene TRBV5-4 combines with J gene TRBJ2-1; D unresolved. This CDR3 has 13 residues. V lost 1 base to trimming and J lost 0 bases, with 2 bases between them. Germline-derived CDR1 and CDR2 are SGHNT and YYREEE (reference sequence). Here the CDR3 DNA reads TGTGCCAGCAGCTTGAGCTCCTACAATGAGCAGTTCTTC. The encoded protein is CASSLSSYNEQFF.

The rearrangement uses TRBV5-8 and TRBJ2-3; D may be TRBD2 (5 bases). The CDR3 spans 15 residues. The germline CDR1 and CDR2 sequences are SGHTS and YDEGEE. V lost 0 bases and J 0 bases, leaving 8 bases between the germline ends. The CDR3 sequence: CASSLDSGSTDTQYF. For the CDR3, the DNA is TGTGCCAGCAGCTTGGATTCGGGGAGCACAGATACGCAGTATTTT.

The V gene is TRBV6-1, the J gene TRBJ2-4, with TRBD2 identical over 11 bases. With 4 bases clipped from V and 5 bases from J, the junction kept 1 base outside the gene matches. The CDR3 sequence is 14 residues long. CDR1 is MNHNS and CDR2 is SASEGT in the germline V gene. The CDR3 nucleotides are TGTGCCAGCAGTGGGGGACTAGCGGAAAACATTCAGTACTTC. Protein product: CASSGGLAENIQYF.

The chain couples TRBV19 to TRBJ2-2; 12 positions match TRBD2. CDR1 and CDR2 from the germline V gene are LNHDA and SQIVND (reference sequence). There are 17 residues in the CDR3. The V gene end was trimmed by 2 bases and the J gene end by 5 bases; junction bases not matched to a gene: 6. CDR3 loop: CASSILTSGRRTGELFF. CDR3 DNA sequence: TGTGCCAGTAGTATACTCACTAGCGGGAGGAGAACCGGGGAGCTGTTTTTT.

This clonotype was counted a few times. The chain is built from TRBV6-1 and TRBJ1-2; D not resolved. CDR3 length: 13 residues. CDR1 is MNHNS, CDR2 SASEGT, per germline. V was trimmed by 5 bases and J by 2 bases, leaving 9 bases between them. The CDR3 DNA is TGTGCCAGCAGTCCCAATACGAACTATGGCTACACCTTC. It codes for CASSPNTNYGYTF.

A single count supports this clonotype. For the CDR3, the DNA is TGTGCCAGTACCTCCCCGACAGGGGGTATTGATACCCAGTACTTC. Translating it yields CASTSPTGGIDTQYF. The V gene is TRBV28, the J gene TRBJ2-5; 9 bases are shared with TRBD1. The CDR3 covers 15 residues. After removal of 9 bases from V and 8 bases from J, the junction contained 16 bases not matched to a gene. Germline-derived CDR1 and CDR2 are MDHEN and SYDVKM.

V is TRBV20-1 and J is TRBJ2-2; TRBD1 is a possible D gene (5 bases). The ends were cut back, 6 bases at V and 1 base at J, with 15 bases in the middle. CDR3 length: 15 amino acids. CDR1 DFQATT and CDR2 SNEGSKA come from the germline V gene (reference sequence). CDR3 DNA sequence: TGCAGTGCCAGGGTGTTACAGGAGAACACCGGGGAGCTGTTTTTT. This encodes CSARVLQENTGELFF.

By sample fraction, this clonotype is medium-sized. This chain links TRBV7-9 with TRBJ2-7; a possible D gene is TRBD2 (5 bases). The CDR3 consists of 14 residues. Per the germline V gene, CDR1 is SEHNR and CDR2 is FQNEAQ (reference sequence). The ends were cut back, 3 bases at V and 2 bases at J, with 11 bases in the middle. The CDR3 DNA follows: TGTGCCAGCAGCTTTGAGGGCGGTGCCTACGAGCAGTACTTC. Its protein is CASSFEGGAYEQYF.

The table lists this clonotype with a few counts. The chain recombines TRBV20-1 with TRBJ2-5, with 7 bases that match TRBD1. Trimming removed 0 bases from V and 5 bases from J; junction bases left unmatched: 6. Germline CDR1 is DFQATT and CDR2 is SNEGSKA (reference sequence). This CDR3 contains 14 residues. The CDR3 DNA reads TGCAGTGCTAGAGATCCAGGGGGTGGGGAGACCCAGTACTTC. Its protein is CSARDPGGGETQYF.

CDR3: CASSWAGTARDNEYF. The CDR3 region has the DNA TGTGCCAGCAGTTGGGCGGGGACAGCCCGGGACAACGAGTACTTC. The chain carries TRBV12-3 or TRBV12-4 and TRBJ2-4, with D possibly TRBD1 on 7 matching bases. Trimming removed 4 bases at V and 14 bases at J, with 24 bases between. The CDR3 has 15 residues.